The 9 T cell receptor beta chains below come from one sample, sequenced in a study of chemoradiotherapy in HPV16-positive cancers. This table comes from immunoSEQ multiplex PCR, and its TCRdb copy is limited to in-frame clones, with some not included. Altogether approximately 2,000 clones are present, around four fifths being singletons, with the ten largest covering 6% to 8%. The material was tumor tissue, obtained from a patient who underwent chemoradiotherapy. The receptors were sampled from a human donor with HPV-associated anogenital cancer.

The chain couples TRBV7-8 to TRBJ2-7, with 9 bases matching TRBD1. After removal of 2 bases from V and 6 bases from J, the junction contained 8 bases not matched to a gene. The CDR3 extends over 15 amino acids. Germline assignment: CDR1 SGHVS and CDR2 FQNEAQ. The CDR3 coding sequence is TGTGCCAGCAGCTTAAGTTCGGGACAGGGTTCCGAGCAGTACTTC. This translates into CASSLSSGQGSEQYF.

The V gene is TRBV6-6, the J gene TRBJ1-1; 8 bases agree with TRBD1. This CDR3 region has 15 residues. Germline V gives CDR1 MNHNY, CDR2 SVGAGI (reference sequence). The V segment lost 6 bases and the J segment 0 bases; nucleotides outside the gene matches: 6. CDR3 sequence reads: CASSGQGGMNTEAFF. CDR3 DNA sequence: TGTGCCAGCAGCGGACAGGGAGGCATGAACACTGAAGCTTTCTTT.

The J gene is TRBJ2-5, the V gene TRBV10-2, with unresolved D. Deletions cut 3 bases from V and 1 base from J, with 9 bases between. This CDR3 spans 14 amino acids. The germline V gene has CDR1 WSHSY and CDR2 SAAADI. CDR3 nucleotide sequence: TGCGCCAGCAGTGAAGGCAGGCCCCAAGAGACCCAGTACTTC. It encodes CASSEGRPQETQYF.

This chain links TRBV27 with TRBJ2-1, with 10 bases matching TRBD2. The CDR3 sequence is 16 residues long. Germline V gene sequence: CDR1 MNHEY, CDR2 SMNVEV (reference sequence). The V segment lost 5 bases and the J segment 8 bases; nucleotides outside the gene matches: 12. CDR3 amino acids: CASSPSGSIGVDEQFF. The DNA for the CDR3 is TGTGCCAGCAGTCCTAGCGGGAGTATAGGAGTGGATGAGCAGTTCTTC.

This rearrangement joins TRBV11-2 to TRBJ1-1; D remains ambiguous. The CDR3 is made up of 15 amino acids. Trimming removed 3 bases from V and 1 base from J, with 12 bases in between. Germline V gene sequence: CDR1 SGHAT, CDR2 FQNNGV. CDR3 in amino acids: CASSLQVGRNTEAFF. Here the CDR3 DNA reads TGTGCCAGCAGCTTGCAGGTGGGGAGGAACACTGAAGCTTTCTTT.

V is TRBV29-1 and J is TRBJ2-1, with 7 bases lining up with TRBD1. Germline CDR1 reads SQVTM; CDR2 reads ANQGSEA. The CDR3 runs 14 residues. Germline trimming cut 7 bases from V and 1 base from J; bases unmatched to any gene: 7. CDR3 in DNA: TGCAGCGACCAAAAACAGGGGTCCTACAATGAGCAGTTCTTC. Protein sequence: CSDQKQGSYNEQFF.

The genes are TRBV19 and TRBJ1-2; a weak D match, TRBD1 (5 bases). V lost 5 bases, J lost 4 bases, and 11 bases lay in between. CDR1 is LNHDA, CDR2 SQIVND, per germline (reference sequence). CDR3 length: 13 residues. The CDR3 loop is CASSPVGGYGYTF. The CDR3, as DNA: TGTGCCAGTAGTCCGGTGGGGGGCTATGGCTACACCTTC.

This rearrangement joins TRBV27 to TRBJ2-3; 9 nucleotides align to TRBD2. In germline, CDR1 is MNHEY, CDR2 SMNVEV (reference sequence). The CDR3 has 17 residues. The junction had 11 bases not matched to a gene; V was cut back by 7 bases and J by 0 bases. The CDR3 is CASKILAGFSSTDTQYF. CDR3 nucleotide sequence: TGTGCCAGCAAAATACTAGCGGGTTTCTCTAGCACAGATACGCAGTATTTT.

The gene calls are TRBV11-2 and TRBJ2-1; no clear D gene. CDR1 is SGHAT, CDR2 FQNNGV, per germline. The ends were cut back, 1 base at V and 6 bases at J, with 10 bases in the middle. CDR3 length: 14 amino acids. This CDR3 reads CASSLVDGFNEQFF. For the CDR3, the DNA is TGTGCCAGCAGCTTAGTTGACGGCTTCAATGAGCAGTTCTTC.